What follows are 28 T cell receptor beta chains derived from one specimen sequenced in a study of cytomegalovirus exposure and HLA in healthy donors. Primers for the PCR totalled 60 Vbeta and 13 Jbeta. TCRdb's table, derived via immunoSEQ multiplex PCR, lists solely in-frame clones and lacks some. This sample has 60,000 to 70,000 clones, with 78% found just once. The material sequenced was PBMCs. The receptors shown here come from a man aged 18 to 30 in good health and CMV-seropositive.

This chain joins TRBV9 and TRBJ2-3; 7 bases agree with TRBD1. Germline loops: CDR1 SGDLS, CDR2 YYNGEE. The CDR3 sequence is 15 residues long. After removal of 3 bases from V and 2 bases from J, the junction contained 6 bases not matched to a gene. The DNA of the CDR3 is TGTGCCAGCAGCGCGACGGGACAGAACACAGATACGCAGTATTTT. Translated: CASSATGQNTDTQYF.

V is TRBV29-1 and J is TRBJ1-1, with D possibly being TRBD1 (6 bases). In germline, CDR1 is SQVTM, CDR2 ANQGSEA. The CDR3 covers 12 residues. V lost 0 bases, J lost 7 bases, and 9 bases lay in between. The CDR3 protein is CSVEDRGIEAFF. The CDR3 DNA reads as TGCAGCGTTGAAGATAGGGGGATTGAAGCTTTCTTT.

The chain recombines TRBV6-6 with TRBJ1-5; 7 bases are a match to TRBD1. CDR3 length: 12 residues. Germline lookup yields CDR1 MNHNY and CDR2 SVGAGI (reference sequence). Trimming removed 7 bases from V and 4 bases from J; junction bases left unmatched: 1. CDR3 region: CASTQGNQPQHF. CDR3 DNA: TGTGCCAGCACACAGGGGAATCAGCCCCAGCATTTT.

As DNA, the CDR3 is TGTGCCTGGGGGAGGAAAGCCGGTCAGCCCCAGCATTTT. It translates to CAWGRKAGQPQHF. This sequence joins TRBV30 and TRBJ1-5; D is uncertain. The CDR3 has 13 residues. V gave up 5 bases and J gave up 6 bases, with 14 bases separating them. Germline V gene data show CDR1 as GTSNPN and CDR2 as SVGIG (reference sequence).

CDR3 sequence (DNA): TGTGCCTGGAGTGTACTAGGGACAGGGGATTCACCCCTCCACTTT. Its translation is CAWSVLGTGDSPLHF. The chain carries TRBV30 and TRBJ1-6, with 10 bases identical to TRBD1. Germline V gives CDR1 GTSNPN, CDR2 SVGIG (reference sequence). V was clipped by 0 bases and J by 8 bases; unmatched bases: 4. CDR3 length: 15 residues.

The V and J genes are TRBV28 and TRBJ1-2; D remains unclear. V dropped 5 bases and J dropped 2 bases, with 9 bases sitting between them. Germline V gene sequence: CDR1 MDHEN, CDR2 SYDVKM. The CDR3 has 13 amino acids. The CDR3 protein is CASSRGQNYGYTF. The CDR3 coding sequence is TGTGCCAGCAGTAGAGGCCAAAACTATGGCTACACCTTC.

The rearrangement uses TRBV5-1 and TRBJ2-1; 13 bases map to TRBD2. The CDR3 has 17 amino acids. V dropped 4 bases and J dropped 7; count of bases not matched to a gene: 11. Per germline, CDR1 SGHRS and CDR2 YFSETQ. Here the CDR3 DNA reads TGCGCCAGCAGCCTTACTAGCGGGAGGGCCGGAGGGAATGAGCAGTTCTTC. This gives the protein CASSLTSGRAGGNEQFF.

Of note for this clone: At one end, the junction sequence differs from germline, possibly due to a read error. The chain joins TRBV6-6 to TRBJ1-1; no firm D call. Looked up from germline, CDR1 is MNHNY and CDR2 is SVGAGI (reference sequence). CDR3 size: 12 residues. CDR3 coding DNA: TGTGCCAGCAGGTCGGGTCGCGAGGAAGCCTTCTTT. This gives the protein CASRSGREEAFF.

This clone came up once. The chain carries TRBV9 and TRBJ1-5; D possibly corresponds to TRBD1 (6 bases). The V end was cut by 0 bases, the J end by 1 base, with 8 bases between. CDR1 and CDR2 from the germline V gene are SGDLS and YYNGEE. CDR3 size: 15 residues. CDR3 protein: CASSVGQGSNQPQHF. As DNA, the CDR3 is TGTGCCAGCAGCGTAGGGCAGGGGAGCAATCAGCCCCAGCATTTT.

The chain combines TRBV2 with TRBJ1-1; D is unresolved. The CDR3 consists of 14 residues. Deletions cut 4 bases from V and 3 bases from J, with 12 bases between. The germline V gene encodes CDR1 SNHLY and CDR2 FYNNEI. CDR3 protein: CASSGRVLYTEAFF. The CDR3 region has the DNA TGTGCCAGCAGTGGGCGGGTCTTGTACACTGAAGCTTTCTTT.

The J gene is TRBJ2-1, the V gene TRBV7-9; maybe TRBD2 (5 bases). The CDR3 extends over 16 amino acids. Germline loops: CDR1 SEHNR, CDR2 FQNEAQ (reference sequence). V lost 0 bases and J 0 bases, leaving 9 bases between the germline ends. In DNA, the CDR3 is TGTGCCAGCAGCTTAGCCGGACTGATCTCCTACAATGAGCAGTTCTTC. This encodes CASSLAGLISYNEQFF.

Worth noting for this clone: This CDR3 is also generated by other DNA sequences in the sample. The gene calls are TRBV11-2 and TRBJ2-7; D is undetermined. CDR1 SGHAT and CDR2 FQNNGV come from the germline V gene. Trimming left V 0 bases short and J 4 bases short, with 4 bases between. This CDR3 spans 12 amino acids. The CDR3 reads CASSLDRYEQYF. The CDR3 DNA is TGTGCCAGCAGCTTAGATCGGTACGAGCAGTACTTC.

This clone occurred once. This chain joins TRBV7-8 and TRBJ2-7; maybe TRBD2 (5 bases). With 1 base removed from V and 3 bases from J, the gap between germline ends came to 10 bases. Germline CDR1 SGHVS, CDR2 FQNEAQ. The CDR3 loop spans 14 amino acids. CDR3 sequence: CASSLVIGVYEQYF. CDR3 in DNA: TGTGCCAGCAGCTTAGTGATCGGGGTCTACGAGCAGTACTTC.

V is TRBV2 and J is TRBJ1-5; D may be TRBD1 (6 bases). V lost 4 bases, J lost 4 bases, and 8 bases lay in between. This CDR3 is 13 amino acids long. CDR1 SNHLY and CDR2 FYNNEI come from the germline V gene. The CDR3 sequence: CASSVQGNQPQHF. CDR3 bases: TGTGCCAGCAGTGTACAGGGTAATCAGCCCCAGCATTTT. Full variable domain (rest looked up from reference TRBV2 and TRBJ1-5): EPEVTQTPSHQVTQMGQEVILRCVPISNHLYFYWYRQILGQKVEFLVSFYNNEISEKSEIFDDQFSVERPDGSNFTLKIRSTKLEDSAMYFCASSVQGNQPQHFGDGTRLSIL.

This chain uses TRBV6-1 with TRBJ2-7; no clear D. The CDR3 extends over 13 amino acids. Per the germline V gene, CDR1 is MNHNS and CDR2 is SASEGT. V was trimmed by 4 bases and J by 0 bases, leaving 7 bases between them. This CDR3 is CASSVEYSYEQYF. The CDR3 DNA reads TGTGCCAGCAGTGTAGAATACTCCTACGAGCAGTACTTC.

The chain links TRBV9 to TRBJ2-7; unclear D gene. The V and J ends lost 4 bases and 5 bases respectively, with 19 bases between them. The CDR3 has 15 amino acids. Germline V gene sequence: CDR1 SGDLS, CDR2 YYNGEE. This CDR3 is CASSLSGNSPHEQYF. Here the CDR3 DNA reads TGTGCCAGCAGCCTATCAGGTAATTCCCCCCACGAGCAGTACTTC.

This chain uses TRBV29-1 with TRBJ2-1; 12 nucleotides agree with TRBD2. The CDR3 length is 14 residues. V lost 4 bases, J lost 5 bases, and 3 bases stayed unmatched. CDR1 and CDR2 from the germline V gene are SQVTM and ANQGSEA. The CDR3 spells CSVARTSGDNEQFF. The CDR3 DNA reads TGCAGCGTTGCCCGGACTAGCGGGGACAATGAGCAGTTCTTC.

This rearrangement joins TRBV9 to TRBJ1-1; the match to TRBD1 covers 9 bases. Germline CDR1 SGDLS, CDR2 YYNGEE. The CDR3 consists of 15 residues. The V and J ends lost 4 bases and 5 bases, in that order; junction bases with no gene match: 9. This CDR3 reads CASSSEGTGRTEAFF. CDR3 nucleotide sequence: TGTGCCAGCAGCTCGGAGGGGACAGGGAGAACTGAAGCTTTCTTT.

The CDR3: CASSSRGSNQPQHF. Written as DNA, the CDR3 is TGTGCCAGCAGCTCCCGGGGGAGCAATCAGCCCCAGCATTTT. V gene TRBV13 combines with J gene TRBJ1-5; D is possibly TRBD1 (5 bases). Per germline, CDR1 PRHDT and CDR2 FYEKMQ (reference sequence). Trimming cost V 4 bases and J 1 base, with 8 bases left between them. The CDR3 spans 14 residues.

The CDR3: CAWSGGTDTQYF. The CDR3 nucleotides read TGTGCCTGGAGTGGCGGCACAGATACGCAGTATTTT. V gene TRBV30 combines with J gene TRBJ2-3; D gene unclear. The CDR3 is made up of 12 amino acids. V was pared by 1 base and J by 1 base, with 3 bases between. Germline V CDR1 and CDR2: GTSNPN, SVGIG (reference sequence).

The CDR3 here is CAWRGYRDSGDTQYF. The CDR3 DNA follows: TGTGCCTGGAGAGGCTACCGGGACAGCGGAGATACGCAGTATTTT. V gene TRBV30 combines with J gene TRBJ2-3; 7 positions match TRBD1. The V segment lost 3 bases and the J segment 5 bases; nucleotides outside the gene matches: 11. Per germline, CDR1 GTSNPN and CDR2 SVGIG (reference sequence). The CDR3 is 15 residues long.

The V gene is TRBV30, the J gene TRBJ2-7; D gene unclear. In germline, CDR1 is GTSNPN, CDR2 SVGIG (reference sequence). V was clipped by 2 bases and J by 3 bases, with 11 bases between them. This CDR3 region has 13 residues. In DNA, the CDR3 is TGTGCCTGGAGTCCCTCAGTTCTCTACGAGCAGTACTTC. Its translation: CAWSPSVLYEQYF.

The V gene is TRBV18, the J gene TRBJ2-7, with 11 bases lining up with TRBD1. V was pared by 2 bases and J by 6 bases, with 6 bases of the junction left unmatched. Germline V gene sequence: CDR1 KGHSH, CDR2 LQKENI. There are 15 residues in the CDR3. The CDR3 DNA is TGTGCCAGCTCACCAGAGGGGACAGGGGGGATCGAGCAGTACTTC. It translates to CASSPEGTGGIEQYF.

The chain combines TRBV7-9 with TRBJ2-6; 7 bases are a match to TRBD1. This CDR3 has 15 residues. V trimming: 5 bases; J trimming: 2 bases; junction bases outside the gene matches: 3. CDR1 and CDR2 from the germline V gene are SEHNR and FQNEAQ (reference sequence). The CDR3 region has the DNA TGTGCCAGCAGCAATCAGGGGGCTGGGGCCAACGTCCTGACTTTC. It translates to CASSNQGAGANVLTF.

The chain combines TRBV30 with TRBJ2-3, with 9 nucleotides matching TRBD1. Germline lookup yields CDR1 GTSNPN and CDR2 SVGIG (reference sequence). V shed 2 bases, J shed 5 bases, and the junction held 5 bases outside the gene matches. The CDR3 runs to 14 residues. The DNA for the CDR3 is TGTGCCTGGAGTATACAGGGGGCACTAGATACGCAGTATTTT. Protein: CAWSIQGALDTQYF.

The rearrangement uses TRBV4-1 and TRBJ1-1; D remains unclear. Trimming removed 6 bases at V and 1 base at J, with 6 bases between. The CDR3 is 12 amino acids. Germline loops: CDR1 MGHRA, CDR2 YSYEKL. In nucleotides, the CDR3 is TGCGCCAGCAGTTCAGGGAACACTGAAGCTTTCTTT. Encoded protein: CASSSGNTEAFF.

The rearrangement links TRBV30 to TRBJ2-5; D gene unclear. The CDR3 has 13 residues. Trimming took 0 bases from V and 2 from J, leaving 7 bases between them. Germline loops: CDR1 GTSNPN, CDR2 SVGIG (reference sequence). CDR3: CAWSVLLQETQYF. DNA for the CDR3: TGTGCCTGGAGTGTACTCTTACAAGAGACCCAGTACTTC.

The J gene is TRBJ1-5, the V gene TRBV10-2; D remains ambiguous. The V end was cut by 7 bases, the J end by 0 bases, with 7 bases between. Germline lookup yields CDR1 WSHSY and CDR2 SAAADI. The CDR3 has 13 amino acids. CDR3 DNA sequence: TGCGCCAGCATACAGAATAGCAATCAGCCCCAGCATTTT. This encodes CASIQNSNQPQHF.